The 10 T cell receptor beta chains below were found in one sample sequenced in a study of blood T cell repertoires in COVID-19. Clones were read by immunoSEQ multiplex PCR, and TCRdb kept only the in-frame ones, dropping some. The sample holds approximately 150,000 clones, approximately 80% seen once. Sequencing was carried out using peripheral blood. These receptors came from a human donor in a cohort sampled during active COVID-19.

The chain recombines TRBV28 with TRBJ1-6, with 7 bases aligning to TRBD1. The CDR3 is 14 amino acids. The germline CDR1 and CDR2 sequences are MDHEN and SYDVKM. V lost 4 bases and J lost 8; bases outside the gene matches: 5. The CDR3 coding sequence is TGTGCCAGCAGTTCGGGACAGATATATTCACCCCTCCACTTT. Amino acid sequence: CASSSGQIYSPLHF.

This rearrangement joins TRBV11-2 to TRBJ2-7, with D perhaps matching TRBD2 (6 bases). CDR1 and CDR2 (germline): SGHAT, FQNNGV. This CDR3 has 16 residues. V was clipped by 5 bases and J by 1 base, with 18 bases between them. DNA of the CDR3: TGTGCCAGCAGCCCGTGGAAGGCGGGACGGTCCTACGAGCAGTACGTC. Its translation is CASSPWKAGRSYEQYV.

This sequence joins TRBV21-1 and TRBJ1-1; the table assigns TRBD1, which was not confirmed against the DNA. TRBV21-1 is tagged as a pseudogene. The CDR3 consists of 15 residues. The CDR3 DNA reads TGTGCCAGCAGCAAAGGCAGCAGGGGGAACACTGAAGCTTTCTTT. As protein: CASSKGSRGNTEAFF.

The rearrangement uses TRBV6-4 and TRBJ2-2, with D possibly matching TRBD1 (5 bases). The CDR3 has 16 residues. With 0 bases removed from V and 6 bases from J, the gap between germline ends came to 14 bases. CDR1 and CDR2 (germline): MRHNA, SNTAGT. CDR3 loop: CASSDSSQGSSGELFF. For the CDR3, the DNA is TGTGCCAGCAGTGACTCGAGTCAGGGTTCGTCCGGGGAGCTGTTTTTT.

This clone was seen just once. The gene calls are TRBV6-1 and TRBJ2-7; 7 positions match TRBD1. V shed 4 bases, J shed 2 bases, and the junction held 17 bases outside the gene matches. The CDR3 covers 18 residues. Looked up from germline, CDR1 is MNHNS and CDR2 is SASEGT. Here the CDR3 DNA reads TGTGCCAGCAGTGGACCCCGACAGGGTGGCCAGCAGACCTACGAGCAGTACGTC. This gives the protein CASSGPRQGGQQTYEQYV.

The V and J genes are TRBV5-1 and TRBJ1-4; 8 bases are shared with TRBD1. V was pared by 0 bases and J by 7 bases, with 5 bases of the junction left unmatched. The CDR3 is 15 amino acids. Germline V CDR1 and CDR2: SGHRS, YFSETQ. This CDR3 reads CASSLAQGAGEKLFF. CDR3 sequence (DNA): TGCGCCAGCAGCTTGGCCCAGGGGGCTGGTGAAAAACTGTTTTTT.

The genes are TRBV6-5 and TRBJ1-1; TRBD1 is a possible D gene (5 bases). This CDR3 comprises 13 residues. The V end was cut by 7 bases, the J end by 0 bases, with 9 bases between. Germline CDR1 reads MNHEY; CDR2 reads SVGAGI. This chain's CDR3 is CASKGLMNTEAFF. The DNA for the CDR3 is TGTGCCAGCAAGGGACTTATGAACACTGAAGCTTTCTTT.

The V gene is TRBV10-3, the J gene TRBJ2-6, with D possibly being TRBD2 (6 bases). This CDR3 spans 16 amino acids. Trimming stripped 4 bases from V and 1 base from J, with 11 bases between. CDR1 ENHRY and CDR2 SYGVKD come from the germline V gene. CDR3 bases: TGTGCCATCAGTGCAGGGACTCTTTCTGGGGCCAACGTCCTGACTTTC. It specifies CAISAGTLSGANVLTF.

This clone has just one count. This sequence joins TRBV5-6 and TRBJ2-2, with a possible D match to TRBD1 (6 bases). Per germline, CDR1 SGHDT and CDR2 YYEEEE. This CDR3 spans 12 amino acids. Trimming left V 3 bases short and J 8 bases short, with 8 bases between. CDR3 residues: CASSWTAGELFF. The CDR3 DNA reads as TGTGCCAGCAGCTGGACAGCGGGGGAGCTGTTTTTT.

V is TRBV2 and J is TRBJ2-6; TRBD1 aligns across 8 bases. The CDR3 contains 21 residues. Trimming cost V 6 bases and J 0 bases; bases outside gene matches: 19. Looked up from germline, CDR1 is SNHLY and CDR2 is FYNNEI. The CDR3 nucleotides are TGTGCCAGCAGCACGCCTGGGGACAGGTCAACGGTGAGCTCTGGGGCCAACGTCCTGACTTTC. Translated, it gives CASSTPGDRSTVSSGANVLTF.